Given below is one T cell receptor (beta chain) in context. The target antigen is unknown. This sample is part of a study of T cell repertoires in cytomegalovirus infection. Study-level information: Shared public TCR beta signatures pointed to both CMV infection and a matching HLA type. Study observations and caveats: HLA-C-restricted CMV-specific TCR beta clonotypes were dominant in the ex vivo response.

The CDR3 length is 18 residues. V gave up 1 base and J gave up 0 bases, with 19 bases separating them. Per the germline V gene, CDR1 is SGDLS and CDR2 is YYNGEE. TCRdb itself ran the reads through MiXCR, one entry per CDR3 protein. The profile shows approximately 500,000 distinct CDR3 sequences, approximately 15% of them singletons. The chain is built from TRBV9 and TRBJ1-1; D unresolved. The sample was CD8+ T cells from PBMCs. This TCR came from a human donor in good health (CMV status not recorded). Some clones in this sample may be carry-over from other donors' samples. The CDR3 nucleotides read TGTGCCAGCAGCGTAAGCCCCCACAGCGTGGGTATGAACACTGAAGCTTTCTTT. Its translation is CASSVSPHSVGMNTEAFF. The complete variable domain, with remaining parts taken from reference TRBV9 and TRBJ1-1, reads DSGVTQTPKHLITATGQRVTLRCSPRSGDLSVYWYQQSLDQGLQFLIQYYNGEERAKGNILERFSAQQFPDLHSELNLSSLELGDSALYFCASSVSPHSVGMNTEAFFGQGTRLTVV.